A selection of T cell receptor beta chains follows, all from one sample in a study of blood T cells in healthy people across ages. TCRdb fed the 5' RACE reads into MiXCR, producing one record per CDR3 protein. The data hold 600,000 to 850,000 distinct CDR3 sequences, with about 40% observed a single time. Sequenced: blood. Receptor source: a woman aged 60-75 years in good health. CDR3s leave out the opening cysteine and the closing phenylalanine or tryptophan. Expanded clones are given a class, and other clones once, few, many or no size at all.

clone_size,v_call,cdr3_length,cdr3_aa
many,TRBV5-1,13,ASSLGGSGTDTQY
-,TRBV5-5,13,ASSLGDRDNEKLF
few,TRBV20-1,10,SPGTSDYEQY
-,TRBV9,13,ASSEGTGLNTEAF
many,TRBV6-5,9,ASSKGYEQY
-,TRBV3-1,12,ASRNTGEQETQY
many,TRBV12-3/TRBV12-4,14,ASSSQVNGAGDEQF
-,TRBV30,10,AWRGSGPQGY
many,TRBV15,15,ATSRKTSGTYPETQY
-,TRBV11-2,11,ASRLQGTDTQY
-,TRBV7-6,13,ASSLDGGDYNEQF
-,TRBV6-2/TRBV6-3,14,ASSYPGASGYNEQF
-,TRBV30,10,AWAGLQETQY
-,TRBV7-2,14,ASSLAGGRRSGTQY
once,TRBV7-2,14,ASSLVWDRGTDTQY
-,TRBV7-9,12,ASLRGPYNSPPH
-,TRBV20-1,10,SAKGGYNEQF
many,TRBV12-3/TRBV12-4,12,ASSLTSGYNEQF
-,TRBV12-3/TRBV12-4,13,ASSLLGTGNTEAF
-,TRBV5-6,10,TSSLEQGEQY
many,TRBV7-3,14,ASSPVAAGNTGELF
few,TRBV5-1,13,ASSLGDSYNQPQH
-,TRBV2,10,ASRRQAYEQY
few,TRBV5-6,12,ASTTGTVLYGYT
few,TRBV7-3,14,ASSLSGRGFTDTQY
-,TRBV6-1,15,ASSEGTLWQAKNIQY
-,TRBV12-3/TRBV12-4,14,ASSPTGTAYQETQY
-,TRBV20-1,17,SARAPSRGLGRRSYEQY
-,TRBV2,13,AGGTGGRGNQPQH
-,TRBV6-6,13,ASNARGPTTGELF
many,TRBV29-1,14,SVEVLGAPTTDTQY
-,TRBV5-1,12,ASSTTGGVAKLF
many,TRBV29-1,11,SVILDKNYEQY
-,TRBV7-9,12,ACSVTGGADTQY
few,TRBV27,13,ASMSGGHSGNTIY
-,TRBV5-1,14,ASSLGPSGTQETQY
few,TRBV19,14,ASSSLPGLADNEQF
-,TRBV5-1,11,ASSPGLESIQY
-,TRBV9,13,ASSVEGGGHNGQF
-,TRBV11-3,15,ASSLEGISGKRDTQY
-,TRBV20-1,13,SARDDQGGDQPQH
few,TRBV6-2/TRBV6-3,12,ASSATDSNQPQH
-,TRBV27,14,ATYGRDPSGANVLT
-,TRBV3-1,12,ASGISDSNQPQH
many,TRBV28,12,ASSSGTGLYEQY
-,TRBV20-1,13,SARDPRGSDEKLF
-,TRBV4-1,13,ASSREAGPNEKLF
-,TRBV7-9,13,ASSPQATGTAEAF
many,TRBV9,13,ASSVGGQGDYGYT